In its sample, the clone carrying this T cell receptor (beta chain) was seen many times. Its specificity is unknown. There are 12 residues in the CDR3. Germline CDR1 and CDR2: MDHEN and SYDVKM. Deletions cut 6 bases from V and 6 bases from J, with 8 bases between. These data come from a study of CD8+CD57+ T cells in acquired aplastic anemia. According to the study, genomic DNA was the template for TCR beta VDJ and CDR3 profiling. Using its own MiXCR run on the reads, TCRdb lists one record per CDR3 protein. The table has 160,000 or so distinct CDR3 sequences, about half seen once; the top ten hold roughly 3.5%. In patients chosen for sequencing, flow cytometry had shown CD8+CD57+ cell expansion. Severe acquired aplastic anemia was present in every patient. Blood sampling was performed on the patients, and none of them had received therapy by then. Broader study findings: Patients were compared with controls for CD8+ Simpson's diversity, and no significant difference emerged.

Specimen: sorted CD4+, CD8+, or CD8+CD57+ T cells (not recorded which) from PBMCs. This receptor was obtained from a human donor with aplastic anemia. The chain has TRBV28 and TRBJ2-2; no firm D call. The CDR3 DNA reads TGTGCCAGCAGAAGGATAGCCGGGGAGCTGTTTTTT. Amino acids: CASRRIAGELFF.